The clone carrying this T cell receptor beta chain has just one count. The CDR3 has 14 residues. The V segment lost 5 bases and the J segment 7 bases; nucleotides outside the gene matches: 5. Per germline, CDR1 KGHDR and CDR2 SFDVKD. In the source study's methods: Nucleated cell counts were estimated from reference gene primer amplification. Sequencing was performed with immunoSEQ multiplex PCR; in TCRdb, only in-frame clones are kept and a portion is missing. V, J and clone size were drawn from that table, and D and trimming were deduced from the DNA. The table includes more than 100,000 clones, roughly 90% detected once. This specimen belongs to a study of blood T cell repertoires in COVID-19. Study context: COVID-19 samples from acute and convalescent phases originated in the United States, Italy and Spain. Sample material is recorded as cDNA or gDNA derived from T cells, B-cell-depleted T cells, or PBMCs.

Material for sequencing was peripheral blood. This sequence was found in a man between 50 and 59 years old with active or convalescent COVID-19. The chain carries TRBV24-1 and TRBJ1-5; 9 nucleotides match TRBD1. CDR3 coding DNA: TGTGCCACCAGTGGGGACAGGGAGTCCCAGCCCCAGCATTTT. Protein sequence: CATSGDRESQPQHF.